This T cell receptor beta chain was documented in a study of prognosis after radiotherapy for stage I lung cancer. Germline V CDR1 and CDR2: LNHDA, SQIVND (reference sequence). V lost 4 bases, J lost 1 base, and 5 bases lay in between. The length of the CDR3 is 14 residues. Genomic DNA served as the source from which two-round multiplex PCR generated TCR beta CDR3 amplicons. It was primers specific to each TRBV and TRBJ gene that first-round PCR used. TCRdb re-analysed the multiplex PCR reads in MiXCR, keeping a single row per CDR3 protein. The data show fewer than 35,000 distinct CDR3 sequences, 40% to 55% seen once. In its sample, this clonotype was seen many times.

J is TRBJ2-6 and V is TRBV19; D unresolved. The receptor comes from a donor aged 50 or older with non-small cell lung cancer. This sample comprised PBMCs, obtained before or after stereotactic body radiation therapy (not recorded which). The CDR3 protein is CASSKSSGANVLTF. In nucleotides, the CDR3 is TGTGCCAGTAGTAAGAGTTCTGGGGCCAACGTCCTGACTTTC.